This TCR beta chain was captured in a study of vaccination and CD4 T cells after COVID-19. Study details: Overlapping SARS-CoV-2, HCoV-NL63, HCoV-OC43 and HCoV-229E spike peptides stimulated the cells. Broader study findings: Median counts of SARS-CoV-2-reactive clonotypes increased from around 20 to 38; this difference was not significant.

Trimming cost V 0 bases and J 3 bases; bases outside gene matches: 14. CDR3 length: 18 residues. Oncomine TCR Beta short-read sequencing was applied to DNA from cultured CD4+ T cells. TCRdb itself ran the PCR reads through MiXCR, one entry per CDR3 protein. The table has over 8,000 distinct CDR3 sequences, roughly 64% seen once. Treatment here: roughly 11-day PBMC culture with coronavirus spike peptide pools or control peptides (ViraFEST assay). Before Alpha, Beta and Delta appeared in the US, convalescents tested positive (March–December 2020). Points on this clonotype: Its antigen remains unidentified.

The chain has TRBV12-3 or TRBV12-4 and TRBJ2-7; 7 positions match TRBD1. Sequencing used CD4+ T cells from blood, cultured in vitro. The TCR originated in a human donor who had recovered from COVID-19. DNA for the CDR3: TGTGCCAGCAGTTTAGCGGCCCCTAAGGGGGCAGCCCTCTACGAGCAGTACTTC. This translates into CASSLAAPKGAALYEQYF.